This T cell receptor beta chain came from a study of PD-1 blockade in classical Hodgkin lymphoma. The length of the CDR3 is 15 residues. CDR1 ENHRY and CDR2 SYGVKD come from the germline V gene. The V end lost 3 bases, the J end lost 1 base, and 12 bases lay between the germline ends. Measured with immunoSEQ multiplex PCR; TCRdb has only the in-frame clones, and not every one. The sample contains some 84,000 clones, about 89% of which appear only once. Findings and caveats of the study: Newly diagnosed patients were reported to exhibit reduced baseline TCR diversity relative to healthy donors. Complete responders started with a diversity level that resembled newly diagnosed patients at baseline. Possible causes of repertoire differences, disease activity or prior therapy, remain undefined.

Concerning this clone: Antigen: not known.

Autologous stem cell transplantation was followed by relapse in every patient, and brentuximab vedotin exposure varied. The sequencing used peripheral blood mononuclear cells (PBMCs), collected at baseline. The rearrangement uses TRBV10-3 and TRBJ1-1; D gene unclear. The source is a human donor with classical Hodgkin lymphoma. This CDR3 is CAISERAEPNTEAFF. For the CDR3, the DNA is TGTGCCATCAGTGAAAGGGCAGAACCGAACACTGAAGCTTTCTTT.